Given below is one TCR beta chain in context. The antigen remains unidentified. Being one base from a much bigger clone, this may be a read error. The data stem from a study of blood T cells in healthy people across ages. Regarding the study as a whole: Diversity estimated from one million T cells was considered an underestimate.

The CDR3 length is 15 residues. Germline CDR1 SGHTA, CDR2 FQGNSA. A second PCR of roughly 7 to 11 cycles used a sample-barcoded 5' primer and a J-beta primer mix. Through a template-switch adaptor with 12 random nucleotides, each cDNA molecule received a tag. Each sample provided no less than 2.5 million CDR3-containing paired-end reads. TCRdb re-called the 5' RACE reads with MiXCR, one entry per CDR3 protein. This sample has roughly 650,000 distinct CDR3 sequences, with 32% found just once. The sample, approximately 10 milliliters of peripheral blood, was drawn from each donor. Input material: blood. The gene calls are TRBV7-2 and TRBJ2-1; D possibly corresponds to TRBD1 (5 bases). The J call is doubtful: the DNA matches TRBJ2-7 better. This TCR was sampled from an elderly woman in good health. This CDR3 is CASTTDSSSYNEQYF. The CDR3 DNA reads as TGTGCCAGCACCACCGACAGTTCTTCTTACAATGAGCAGTACTTC.